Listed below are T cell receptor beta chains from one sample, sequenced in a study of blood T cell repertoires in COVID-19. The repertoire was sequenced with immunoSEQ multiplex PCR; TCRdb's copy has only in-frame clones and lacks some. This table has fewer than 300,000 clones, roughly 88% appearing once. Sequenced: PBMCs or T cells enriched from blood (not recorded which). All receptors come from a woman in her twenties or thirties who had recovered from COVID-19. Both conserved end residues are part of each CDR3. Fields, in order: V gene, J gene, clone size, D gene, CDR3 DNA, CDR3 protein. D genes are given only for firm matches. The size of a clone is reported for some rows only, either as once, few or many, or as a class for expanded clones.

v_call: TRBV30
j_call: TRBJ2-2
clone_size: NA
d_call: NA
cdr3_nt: TGTGCCTGGTTGACAGATCTCACCGGGGAGCTGTTTTTT
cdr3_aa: CAWLTDLTGELFF

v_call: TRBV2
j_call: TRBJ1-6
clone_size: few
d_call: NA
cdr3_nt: TGTGCCAGCAGGCGGGGGGCAACTGATAATTCACCCCTCCACTTT
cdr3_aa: CASRRGATDNSPLHF

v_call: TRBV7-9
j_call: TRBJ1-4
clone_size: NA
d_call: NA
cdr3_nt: TGTGCCAGCAGCTTGGGGCCCGACGGGGAAAAACTGTTTTTT
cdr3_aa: CASSLGPDGEKLFF

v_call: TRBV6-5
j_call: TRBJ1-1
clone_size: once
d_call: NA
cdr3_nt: TGTGCCAGCAGTTCGGGAAGCTTGAACACTGAAGCTTTCTTT
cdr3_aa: CASSSGSLNTEAFF

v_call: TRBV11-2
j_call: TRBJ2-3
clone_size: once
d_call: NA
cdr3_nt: TGTGCCAGCAGCTTAGACTTAGGGACAATCAGCACAGATACGCAGTATTTT
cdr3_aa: CASSLDLGTISTDTQYF

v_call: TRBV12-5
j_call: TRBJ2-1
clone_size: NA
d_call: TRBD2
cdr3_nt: TGTGCTAGTGGTTTCAGTCTAGCGGGAGTCCGCCGAATCAATGAGCAGTTCTTC
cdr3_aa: CASGFSLAGVRRINEQFF

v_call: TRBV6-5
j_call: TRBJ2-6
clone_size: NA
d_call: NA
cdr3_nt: TGTGCCAGCTATGGCAACTCTGGGGCCAACGTCCTGACTTTC
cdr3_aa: CASYGNSGANVLTF

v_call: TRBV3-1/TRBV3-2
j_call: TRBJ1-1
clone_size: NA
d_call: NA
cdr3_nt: TGTGCCAGCAGCCACAGACACGACACTGAAGCTTTCTTT
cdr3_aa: CASSHRHDTEAFF

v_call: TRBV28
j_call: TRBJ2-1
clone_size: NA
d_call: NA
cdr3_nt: TGTGCCAGCAGTCCCAGCGGGCTCTACAATGAGCAGTTCTTC
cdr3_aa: CASSPSGLYNEQFF

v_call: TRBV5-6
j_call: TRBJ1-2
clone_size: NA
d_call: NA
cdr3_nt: TGTGCCAGCAGCTTGGTCTCACTTAACAGTGGCTACACCTTC
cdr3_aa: CASSLVSLNSGYTF

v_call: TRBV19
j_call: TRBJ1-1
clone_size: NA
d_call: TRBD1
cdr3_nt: TGTGCCAGTAGTATAAGACCGCCCGACAGGGACGAACACACTGAAGCTTTCTTT
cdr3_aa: CASSIRPPDRDEHTEAFF

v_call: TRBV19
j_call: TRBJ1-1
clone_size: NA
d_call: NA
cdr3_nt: TGTGCCAGTAGTATAGATGGGTACAGGACTGAAGCTTTCTTT
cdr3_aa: CASSIDGYRTEAFF

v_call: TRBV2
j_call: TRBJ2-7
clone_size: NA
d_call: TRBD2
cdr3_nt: TGTGCCAGCAGTGAGCAGCTAGCGGGGGGTTCCTACGAGCAGTACTTC
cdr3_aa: CASSEQLAGGSYEQYF

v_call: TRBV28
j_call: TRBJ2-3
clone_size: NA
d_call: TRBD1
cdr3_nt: TGTGCCATCCTTCAACAGGGGCTGGGCACAGATACGCAGTATTTT
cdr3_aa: CAILQQGLGTDTQYF

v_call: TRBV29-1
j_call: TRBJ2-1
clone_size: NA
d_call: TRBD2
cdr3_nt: TGCAGCTCCCTGGGACTAGCGGGCAATGAGCAGTTCTTC
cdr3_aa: CSSLGLAGNEQFF

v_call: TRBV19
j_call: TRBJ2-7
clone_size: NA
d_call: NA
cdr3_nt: TGTGCCAGTAGTACTCGCAGGGGCACTTACTCCTACGAGCAGTACTTC
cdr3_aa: CASSTRRGTYSYEQYF

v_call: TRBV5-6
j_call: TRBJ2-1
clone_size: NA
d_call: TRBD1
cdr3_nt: TGTGCCAGCTTCGGTGACCTCTGGACAGGCCCCTACAATGAGCAGTTCTTC
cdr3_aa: CASFGDLWTGPYNEQFF

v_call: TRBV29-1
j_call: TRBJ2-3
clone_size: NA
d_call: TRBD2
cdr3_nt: TGCAGCGTTGAGGCGGGGGGACTCACAGATACGCAGTATTTT
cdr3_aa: CSVEAGGLTDTQYF

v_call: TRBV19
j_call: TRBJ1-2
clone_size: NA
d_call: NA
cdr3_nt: TGTGCCAGTAGCGAACCGGGACTACCCTATGGCTACACCTTC
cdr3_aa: CASSEPGLPYGYTF

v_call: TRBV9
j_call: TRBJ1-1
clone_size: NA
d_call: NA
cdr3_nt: TGTGCCAGCAGCGTTGGGGGAGGGGACACTGAAGCTTTCTTT
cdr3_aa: CASSVGGGDTEAFF

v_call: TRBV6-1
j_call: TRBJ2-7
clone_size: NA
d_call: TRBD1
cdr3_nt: TGTGCCAGCAGTGAAAATCCGACAGGGGTAAACTACGAGCAGTACTTC
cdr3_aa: CASSENPTGVNYEQYF

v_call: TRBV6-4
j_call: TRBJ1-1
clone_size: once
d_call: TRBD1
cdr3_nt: TGTGCCAGCAGTGACCCCGGACAGGAGAACAAAACCCTGAACACTGAAGCTTTCTTT
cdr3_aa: CASSDPGQENKTLNTEAFF

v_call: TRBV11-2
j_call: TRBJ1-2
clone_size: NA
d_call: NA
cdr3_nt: TGTGCCAGCAGTTCTTTCCCCCCGAAATCGACCGACAGGAACTATGGCTACACCTTC
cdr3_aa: CASSSFPPKSTDRNYGYTF

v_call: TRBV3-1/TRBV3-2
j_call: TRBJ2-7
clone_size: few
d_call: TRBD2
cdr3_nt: TGTGCCAGCAGCCCGAGCGGGGGGATTACGAAGCAGTACTTC
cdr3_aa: CASSPSGGITKQYF

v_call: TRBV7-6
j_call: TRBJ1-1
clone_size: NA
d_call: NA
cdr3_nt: TGTGCCAGCAGCGGGAGGGACGGGGTTACGGACACTGAAGCTTTCTTT
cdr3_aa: CASSGRDGVTDTEAFF

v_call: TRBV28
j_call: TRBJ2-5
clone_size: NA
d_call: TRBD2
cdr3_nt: TGTGCCAGCAGTCCCCAAGCGGGGAGGGAGACCCAGTACTTC
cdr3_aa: CASSPQAGRETQYF

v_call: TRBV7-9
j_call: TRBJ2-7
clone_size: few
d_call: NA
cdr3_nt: TGTGCCAGCAGCCCGACGGGCAGGACACCATCCGAGCAGTACTTC
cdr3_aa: CASSPTGRTPSEQYF

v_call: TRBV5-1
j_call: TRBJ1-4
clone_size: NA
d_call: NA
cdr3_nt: TGCGCCAGCAGCCTCCGGGACAAGGATGAAAAACTGTTTTTT
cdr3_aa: CASSLRDKDEKLFF

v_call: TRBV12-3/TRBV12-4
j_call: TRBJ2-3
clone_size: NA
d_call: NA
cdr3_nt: TGTGCCAGCAGTTCCGTTCCAGGGGATACGCAGTATTTT
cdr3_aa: CASSSVPGDTQYF

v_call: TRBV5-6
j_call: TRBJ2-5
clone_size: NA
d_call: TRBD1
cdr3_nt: TGTGCCAGCAGCGTTGGACAGGCCAAAGAGACCCAGTACTTC
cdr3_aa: CASSVGQAKETQYF

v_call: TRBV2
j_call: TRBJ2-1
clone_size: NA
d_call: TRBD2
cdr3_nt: TGTGCCAGCTTGAGCGGGGGGGCCATCGACTACAATGAGCAGTTCTTC
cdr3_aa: CASLSGGAIDYNEQFF

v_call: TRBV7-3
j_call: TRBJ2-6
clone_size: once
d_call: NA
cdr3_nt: TGTGCCAGCAGCTTAAAAGCCTCTGGGGCCAACGTCCTGACTTTC
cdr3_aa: CASSLKASGANVLTF

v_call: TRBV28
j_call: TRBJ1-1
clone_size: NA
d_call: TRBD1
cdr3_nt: TGTGCCAGCAGTACAGGGGTGGATCGGGACACTGAAGCTTTCTTT
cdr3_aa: CASSTGVDRDTEAFF

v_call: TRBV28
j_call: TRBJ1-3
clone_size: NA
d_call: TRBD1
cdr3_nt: TGTGCCAGCAGTTCGACAGGGGTTGGAAACACCATATATTTT
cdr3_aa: CASSSTGVGNTIYF

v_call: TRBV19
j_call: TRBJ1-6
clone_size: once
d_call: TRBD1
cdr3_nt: TGTGCCAGTAGTATCCCAACGACAGGGGGCTCATCACCCCTCCACTTT
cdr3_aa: CASSIPTTGGSSPLHF

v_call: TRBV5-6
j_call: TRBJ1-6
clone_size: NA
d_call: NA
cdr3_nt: TGTGCCAGCAGCTTGGTCAGTAATTCACCCCTCCACTTT
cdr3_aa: CASSLVSNSPLHF

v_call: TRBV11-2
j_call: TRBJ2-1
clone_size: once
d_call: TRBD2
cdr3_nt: TGTGCCAGCAGCTGGGACCGACTAGCGGGGGCTCACAATGAGCAGTTCTTC
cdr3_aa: CASSWDRLAGAHNEQFF

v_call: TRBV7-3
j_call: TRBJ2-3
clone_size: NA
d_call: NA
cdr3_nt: TGTGCCAGCAGCTCCAAGGGGGACCTAGACTCAACAGATACGCAGTATTTT
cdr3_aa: CASSSKGDLDSTDTQYF

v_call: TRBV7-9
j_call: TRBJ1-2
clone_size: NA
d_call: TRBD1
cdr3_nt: TGTGCCAGCAGCTTCCGGACAGGAGGTCGGGGCGGCTACACCTTC
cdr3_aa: CASSFRTGGRGGYTF

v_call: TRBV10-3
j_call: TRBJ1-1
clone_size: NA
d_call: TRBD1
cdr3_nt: TGTGCCATCGCCCTAGGACCCGGGACAGGGGGCGCGGACACTGAAGCTTTCTTT
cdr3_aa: CAIALGPGTGGADTEAFF

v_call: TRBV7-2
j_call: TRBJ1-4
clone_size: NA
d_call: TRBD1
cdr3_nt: TGTGCCAGCAGCTCGCGGACAGGCTTAGATGAAAAACTGTTTTTT
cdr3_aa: CASSSRTGLDEKLFF

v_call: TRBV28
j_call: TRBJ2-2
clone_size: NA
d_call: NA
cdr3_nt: TGTGCCAGCAGTTTGCCCCATCATAGGACACAAACATTACCGAACACCGGGGAGCTGTTTTTT
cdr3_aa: CASSLPHHRTQTLPNTGELFF

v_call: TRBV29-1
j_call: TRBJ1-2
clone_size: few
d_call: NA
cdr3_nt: TGCAGCTCCTACGACTATGGCTACACCTTC
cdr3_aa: CSSYDYGYTF

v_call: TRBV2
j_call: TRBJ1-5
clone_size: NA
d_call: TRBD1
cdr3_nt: TGTGCCAGCGCTACGGGAACAGGGGGCAATCAGCCCCAGCATTTT
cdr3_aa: CASATGTGGNQPQHF

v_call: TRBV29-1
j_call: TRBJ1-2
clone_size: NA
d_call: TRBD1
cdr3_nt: TGCAGCGTGGGGACAGGGACCGGCTATGGCTACACCTTC
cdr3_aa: CSVGTGTGYGYTF